This T cell receptor beta chain is drawn from a study of OX40 agonist ivuxolimab in advanced cancers. Assay used: immunoSEQ multiplex PCR; TCRdb lists only in-frame clones, some missing. The data hold roughly 75,000 clones, with 80% to 90% observed a single time. This clone was counted once. V shed 1 base, J shed 4 bases, and the junction held 4 bases outside the gene matches. The CDR3 runs to 15 residues. The germline V gene encodes CDR1 MNHNS and CDR2 SASEGT. This rearrangement joins TRBV6-1 to TRBJ1-1; TRBD1 matches at 9 bases. Source: CD4+ or CD8+ T cells sorted from blood, taken in a trial of the OX40 agonist ivuxolimab. The source of this sequence is an adult with an advanced solid tumor such as melanoma, head and neck, liver or kidney cancer. The CDR3 coding sequence is TGTGCCAGCAGTGAAGGGGGGACAGGGACCACTGAAGCTTTCTTT. As protein: CASSEGGTGTTEAFF.